The rows below give T cell receptor beta chains drawn from one sample of a study of post-analysis software for immune sequencing data. TCRdb re-analysed the PCR reads in MiXCR, keeping a single row per CDR3 protein. The top ten hold just under 5% of the sample, which has approximately 770,000 distinct CDR3 sequences, roughly 50% seen once. Sequencing input: blood. The receptors originated from a girl aged 5-17 years with multiple sclerosis. CDR3s include the opening cysteine and the closing phenylalanine or tryptophan. Fields, in order: clone size, D gene, J gene, V gene, CDR3 length, CDR3 protein. A D gene is named only where the DNA matches it firmly. Not all rows give a size; the values are once, few, many and, for expanded clones, a class.

few,.,TRBJ1-2,TRBV20-1,17,CSVLGRRDYTLLYGYTF
.,TRBD1,TRBJ1-1,TRBV12-3/TRBV12-4,15,CASSGRTGGKAEAFF
.,TRBD1,TRBJ2-6,TRBV5-1,20,CASRFPDRGPLRSGANVLTF
.,TRBD2,TRBJ2-1,TRBV15,13,CATSKASGNEQFF
few,.,TRBJ2-3,TRBV7-2,13,CASSSVGGDTQYF
.,.,TRBJ2-7,TRBV12-3/TRBV12-4,18,CASPREASYRSPSYEQYF
.,TRBD1,TRBJ2-3,TRBV12-3/TRBV12-4,15,CASTRGTGVTDTQYF
.,.,.,TRBV12-3/TRBV12-4,15,CASSLGGGETYEQYF
.,.,TRBJ2-7,TRBV4-1,15,CASSQGGTSGTEQYF
few,.,TRBJ2-1,TRBV10-3,14,CAIREGTTDNEQFF
.,.,TRBJ1-2,TRBV30,12,CAWIRGTYGYTF
.,TRBD2,TRBJ2-5,TRBV5-1,15,CASRLRLAAQETQYF
few,TRBD2,TRBJ2-1,TRBV29-1,14,CSLKAGGRANEQFF
few,.,TRBJ2-5,TRBV29-1,15,CSVYRGAGKQETQYF
.,.,TRBJ1-2,TRBV15,13,CATSPGTNYGYTF
.,.,TRBJ2-7,TRBV29-1,11,CSVGGWDEQYF
.,.,TRBJ1-1,TRBV10-3,10,CAIRDVEAFF
.,.,TRBJ1-2,TRBV5-1,13,CASSGQSNYGYTF
.,TRBD1,TRBJ2-7,TRBV15,16,CATSREDGTGTYEQYF
.,.,TRBJ1-5,TRBV19,14,CASSMRADNQPQHF
.,TRBD2,TRBJ2-1,TRBV12-3/TRBV12-4,15,CASSSRLAGWDEQFF
.,TRBD2,TRBJ2-3,TRBV25-1,14,CASSLEAGVHTQYF
few,.,TRBJ2-1,TRBV4-3,18,CASSRKQVELVLGNEQFF
.,TRBD1,TRBJ2-3,TRBV7-6,15,CASSYLTGVGDTQYF
.,.,TRBJ2-5,TRBV5-5,13,CASSLLAPETQYF
.,.,TRBJ2-2,TRBV9,14,CASSVADGAGELFF
once,.,TRBJ2-5,TRBV20-1,12,CSAPGIQETQYF
.,.,TRBJ2-7,TRBV7-2,15,CASTHFGGQSYEQYF
.,.,TRBJ2-5,TRBV3-1,16,CASSQGSGGMANEQYF
.,.,TRBJ2-5,TRBV10-3,15,CAISESGLRQETQYF
many,.,TRBJ2-7,TRBV6-5,11,CASSYSGEQYF
many,.,TRBJ2-5,TRBV12-3/TRBV12-4,12,CASSPRQETQYF
.,TRBD2,TRBJ2-5,TRBV24-1,13,CATSTGRVKTQYF
.,TRBD1,TRBJ2-5,TRBV28,15,CASSFRQGRAETQYF
.,TRBD2,TRBJ2-7,TRBV20-1,12,CSAGLVIHEQYF